The 22 T cell receptor beta chains presented below share a single source sample, sequenced in a study of blood T cell repertoires in COVID-19. The assay was immunoSEQ multiplex PCR, and TCRdb's table has in-frame clones only and misses some. This table holds roughly 200,000 clones, 88% found once. Specimen: peripheral blood. The source of these receptors is a young man with active or convalescent COVID-19.

The rearrangement uses TRBV7-2 and TRBJ2-3; 11 positions match TRBD2. J gave up 3 bases and V 5 bases, and 7 bases lay outside the gene matches. The CDR3 totals 16 residues. Germline V lookup: CDR1 SGHTA, CDR2 FQGNSA. CDR3 sequence: CASSPIAGGLTDTQYF. In DNA form, the CDR3 reads TGTGCCAGCAGCCCAATAGCGGGAGGGCTGACAGATACGCAGTATTTT.

The V gene is TRBV28, the J gene TRBJ1-2, with 10 bases lining up with TRBD1. This CDR3 has 16 amino acids. Unmatched junction bases numbered 10, after V lost 4 bases and J lost 5 bases. Germline CDR1 is MDHEN and CDR2 is SYDVKM. The CDR3 bases are TGTGCCAGCAGTTCGACGCCCGGGACAGGGGCTTATGGCTACACCTTC. As protein: CASSSTPGTGAYGYTF.

The V gene is TRBV12-3 or TRBV12-4, the J gene TRBJ2-7, with TRBD2 matching 8 bases. Trimming at V came to 2 bases and at J to 6 bases, leaving 3 bases not matched to a gene. This CDR3 spans 13 amino acids. The CDR3 sequence is CASSLRAGGEQYF. The CDR3 nucleotides read TGTGCCAGCAGTTTAAGGGCGGGGGGCGAGCAGTACTTC.

This clone was observed a single time. The chain links TRBV14 to TRBJ1-6; possibly TRBD1 for D (5 bases). This CDR3 contains 14 residues. V was trimmed by 4 bases and J by 10 bases, leaving 14 bases between them. Germline V gene sequence: CDR1 SGHDN, CDR2 FVKESK. CDR3 region: CASSPPGGDSPLHF. CDR3 coding DNA: TGTGCCAGCAGCCCCCCCGGGGGGGACTCACCCCTCCACTTT.

The V call is TRBV19, the J call TRBJ2-5, with D possibly matching TRBD2 (5 bases). The germline gives CDR1 LNHDA, CDR2 SQIVND (reference sequence). The CDR3 sequence is 16 residues long. With 6 bases removed from V and 5 bases from J, the gap between germline ends came to 22 bases. The CDR3 nucleotides are TGTGCCAGTAGACCGATCGGGAACCACTTCGGGGAGACCCAGTACTTC. Encoded protein: CASRPIGNHFGETQYF.

This rearrangement joins TRBV5-6 to TRBJ2-1; TRBD1 agrees at 8 bases. The length of the CDR3 is 16 residues. CDR1 and CDR2 (germline): SGHDT, YYEEEE. The V and J ends lost 5 bases and 2 bases, in that order; junction bases with no gene match: 9. Here the CDR3 reads CASSGFRDRTYNEQFF. The CDR3 bases are TGTGCCAGCAGTGGGTTCCGGGACAGGACCTACAATGAGCAGTTCTTC.

This chain joins TRBV19 and TRBJ2-7; D not certain. Germline assignment: CDR1 LNHDA and CDR2 SQIVND (reference sequence). The CDR3 runs 13 residues. Trimming took off 5 bases at V and 3 bases at J, with 11 bases between the two ends. The CDR3 is CASSPRIGYEQYF. Written as DNA, the CDR3 is TGTGCCAGTAGTCCTAGGATCGGCTACGAGCAGTACTTC.

The rearrangement uses TRBV20-1 and TRBJ2-3, with TRBD2 identical over 10 bases. V lost 3 bases and J lost 4; bases outside the gene matches: 7. The CDR3 contains 15 residues. Germline lookup yields CDR1 DFQATT and CDR2 SNEGSKA (reference sequence). The CDR3 spells CSASLAGAPPDTQYF. The CDR3 DNA sequence: TGCAGTGCTAGTCTAGCGGGAGCCCCGCCAGATACGCAGTATTTT.

The gene calls are TRBV10-3 and TRBJ2-3; 8 bases are shared with TRBD2. CDR3 length: 15 residues. CDR1 is ENHRY and CDR2 is SYGVKD in the germline V gene. The V and J ends lost 2 bases and 2 bases, in that order; junction bases with no gene match: 3. In DNA, the CDR3 is TGTGCCATCAGTGAGACTAGCGGAAACACAGATACGCAGTATTTT. Its protein product is CAISETSGNTDTQYF.

This sequence joins TRBV6-5 and TRBJ2-7; the match to TRBD1 covers 7 bases. This CDR3 comprises 15 residues. Germline CDR1 reads MNHEY; CDR2 reads SVGAGI. Losses at the gene ends were 2 bases for V and 3 bases for J; bases not matched to a gene: 7. CDR3 loop: CASSYQGESGYEQYF. The CDR3 coding sequence is TGTGCCAGCAGTTACCAGGGGGAGTCGGGCTACGAGCAGTACTTC.

As concerns this clone: At the DNA level, this CDR3 is encoded by other sequences in the same sample as well. CDR3 sequence: CASSGGQGGYGYTF. As DNA, the CDR3 is TGTGCCAGCAGCGGCGGACAGGGAGGGTATGGCTACACCTTC. This chain joins TRBV2 and TRBJ1-2; 8 nucleotides line up with TRBD1. J was trimmed by 5 bases and V by 6 bases; bases with no gene match: 8. Per germline, CDR1 SNHLY and CDR2 FYNNEI. This CDR3 contains 14 residues.

V and J are TRBV28 and TRBJ1-2, with TRBD1 matching over 11 bases. The germline V gene has CDR1 MDHEN and CDR2 SYDVKM. The junction had 9 bases not matched to a gene; V was cut back by 5 bases and J by 4 bases. The CDR3 has 16 amino acids. The CDR3 spells CASSQKDRGLVYGYTF. CDR3 in DNA: TGTGCCAGCAGTCAAAAGGACAGGGGGCTTGTCTATGGCTACACCTTC.

This chain links TRBV6-2 or TRBV6-3 with TRBJ1-2, with TRBD1 matching over 8 bases. This CDR3 region has 14 residues. Germline assignment: CDR1 MNHEY and CDR2 SVGEGT. V was clipped by 6 bases and J by 8 bases; unmatched bases: 11. The CDR3 here is CASSPTGDPRGYTF. In DNA, the CDR3 is TGTGCCAGCAGCCCGACAGGGGATCCTAGGGGCTACACCTTC.

CDR3 loop: CASSESQANTEAFF. In nucleotides, the CDR3 is TGTGCCAGCAGTGAAAGCCAGGCGAACACTGAAGCTTTCTTT. This sequence joins TRBV6-1 and TRBJ1-1; no reliable D call. This CDR3 is built from 14 residues. CDR1 is MNHNS, CDR2 SASEGT, per germline. The V end lost 2 bases, the J end lost 1 base, and 8 bases lay between the germline ends.

The chain is built from TRBV13 and TRBJ2-2; D not certain. This CDR3 is 11 amino acids long. Looked up from germline, CDR1 is PRHDT and CDR2 is FYEKMQ (reference sequence). V gave up 2 bases and J gave up 7 bases, with 2 bases separating them. The CDR3 bases are TGTGCCAGCAGCTTACGCGGGGAGCTGTTTTTT. Its translation: CASSLRGELFF.

This sequence joins TRBV6-5 and TRBJ1-2; maybe TRBD1 (6 bases). The ends were cut back, 2 bases at V and 5 bases at J, with 12 bases in the middle. CDR1 is MNHEY, CDR2 SVGAGI, per germline. This CDR3 has 14 residues. Here the CDR3 reads CASSYGGHPYGYTF. The CDR3 region has the DNA TGTGCCAGCAGTTACGGGGGACACCCATATGGCTACACCTTC.

The rearrangement uses TRBV5-1 and TRBJ1-1; weak D call: TRBD1 (6 bases). Germline V CDR1 and CDR2: SGHRS, YFSETQ. V was shortened by 4 bases and J by 4 bases, with 14 bases between the two germline ends. The CDR3 loop spans 14 amino acids. This CDR3 reads CASSPGDWGTEAFF. DNA of the CDR3: TGCGCCAGCAGCCCAGGGGATTGGGGCACTGAAGCTTTCTTT.

The genes are TRBV28 and TRBJ2-3, with D maybe TRBD2 (5 bases). The V gene's germline CDR1 is MDHEN and CDR2 SYDVKM. Trimming left V 7 bases short and J 6 bases short, with 8 bases between. The CDR3 spans 11 residues. As DNA, the CDR3 is TGTGCCAGCACCACGGGGGATACGCAGTATTTT. This codes for CASTTGDTQYF.

This clone was recorded once. The chain uses TRBV3-1 (or the pseudogene TRBV3-2) and TRBJ2-3; the match to TRBD2 covers 14 bases. The length of the CDR3 is 21 residues. The trim removed 0 bases at V and 4 bases at J, leaving 15 bases unmatched. Germline V gene lookup returns CDR1 LGHDT and CDR2 YNNKEL (reference sequence). CDR3 sequence reads: CASSQDPGTSGSRVVPDTQYF. CDR3 bases: TGTGCCAGCAGCCAAGATCCCGGGACTAGCGGGAGTAGGGTCGTCCCAGATACGCAGTATTTT.

This clone was observed a single time. The V and J genes are TRBV19 and TRBJ2-5; a possible D gene is TRBD1 (6 bases). Germline V CDR1 and CDR2: LNHDA, SQIVND (reference sequence). The germline V and J ends were trimmed by 7 bases and 5 bases, with 17 bases remaining between them. There are 14 residues in the CDR3. The CDR3 region is CASKRTDFGETQYF. The CDR3 DNA reads TGTGCCAGTAAGAGGACAGATTTCGGGGAGACCCAGTACTTC.

This chain uses TRBV9 with TRBJ1-6; D uncertain. CDR3 length: 12 residues. Germline values: CDR1 SGDLS, CDR2 YYNGEE. V shed 3 bases and J shed 14 bases, with 12 bases lying between them. The CDR3 spells CASSADLGTLHF. The DNA of the CDR3 is TGTGCCAGCAGCGCGGATCTAGGCACCCTCCACTTT.

The chain carries TRBV29-1 and TRBJ1-1, with a tentative D call TRBD1 (6 bases). Per the germline V gene, CDR1 is SQVTM and CDR2 is ANQGSEA. The CDR3 spans 16 residues. V lost 3 bases, J lost 1 base, and 18 bases lay in between. The CDR3 loop is CSVESARQGGNTEAFF. The CDR3 coding sequence is TGCAGCGTTGAGTCGGCTCGCCAAGGGGGGAACACTGAAGCTTTCTTT.